This is a list of T cell receptor beta chains from one sample in a study of radiation and T cells in renal cell carcinoma. The method was immunoSEQ multiplex PCR; TCRdb's version includes in-frame clones alone and lacks a portion of them. Here the sample spans about 22,000 clones, roughly three quarters being singletons. This specimen consisted of blood, obtained from a patient whose treatment included radiotherapy and nephrectomy. These receptors all come from a man aged 55 to 69 with renal cell carcinoma. The CDR3 runs from the conserved cysteine through the conserved F or W. Each record gives: V gene, clone size, D gene, J gene, CDR3 DNA, CDR3 protein. A D gene is named only where the DNA matches it firmly. Rows give clone size only sometimes, using once, few, many, or a class for an expanded clone.

TRBV9	-	TRBD2	TRBJ2-1	TGTGCCAGTAGCGGGAGTGCCTACAATGAGCAGTTCTTC	CASSGSAYNEQFF
TRBV29-1	-	TRBD2	TRBJ2-7	TGCAGCGTTGAGGTTTGGGTAGCGGGAGGACCATTAAGCTCCTACGAGCAGTACTTC	CSVEVWVAGGPLSSYEQYF
TRBV7-2	-	-	TRBJ1-5	TGTGCCAGCAGCCCAGCGGGGACGCGGAGGGGGCAGCCCCAGCATTTT	CASSPAGTRRGQPQHF
TRBV2	-	-	TRBJ2-2	TGTGCCAGCAGGAAGGACGGACGGGAGCTGTTTTTT	CASRKDGRELFF
TRBV15	-	TRBD1	TRBJ2-3	TGTGCCACCAGCAGAGGATTCTCGACAGGGATCACAGATACGCAGTATTTT	CATSRGFSTGITDTQYF
TRBV30	-	-	TRBJ1-6	TGTGCCTGGAGTGGGGCCTCGGGGCTAAGGGTGGGTTCACCCCTCCACTTT	CAWSGASGLRVGSPLHF
TRBV5-1	-	TRBD2	TRBJ2-1	TGCGCCAGCAGCAGGTCTTATAGCGGGACCTCCTACAATGAGCAGTTCTTC	CASSRSYSGTSYNEQFF
TRBV2	-	-	TRBJ2-3	TGTGCCAGCAGTCAACTAGGCACAGATACGCAGTATTTT	CASSQLGTDTQYF
TRBV7-8	-	-	TRBJ1-1	TGTGCCAGCAGCTTCTCGGACACTGAAGCTTTCTTT	CASSFSDTEAFF
TRBV29-1	-	TRBD2	TRBJ2-7	TGCAGCGTTGTCCGGACTAGCGGGAACTACGAGCAGTACTTC	CSVVRTSGNYEQYF
TRBV7-2	-	-	TRBJ1-1	TGTGCCAGCAGCTTGGGTCGACAGGTTTTAGCTTTCTTT	CASSLGRQVLAFF
TRBV4-1	-	-	TRBJ1-2	TGCGCCAGCAGCCAAGTTATCGGGCCCGGCTATGGCTACACCTTC	CASSQVIGPGYGYTF
TRBV9	-	-	TRBJ2-3	TGTGCCAGCAGTCAACCGGGACACCCCACAGATACGCAGTATTTT	CASSQPGHPTDTQYF
TRBV27	-	-	TRBJ2-1	TGTGCCAGCAGTCCCCCAATGGGCAATGAGCAGTTCTTC	CASSPPMGNEQFF
TRBV5-1	-	-	TRBJ1-1	TGCGCCAGCAGCTTGAGGGGGGCTGAAGCTTTCTTT	CASSLRGAEAFF
TRBV27	-	-	TRBJ2-3	TGTGCCAGCAGTTGGGACACCACAGATACGCAGTATTTT	CASSWDTTDTQYF
TRBV11-2	-	-	TRBJ2-2	TGTGCCAGCAGCCAGGACAGAGTAACGAACACCGGGGAGCTGTTTTTT	CASSQDRVTNTGELFF
TRBV4-1	-	-	TRBJ2-3	TGCGCCAGCAGCCAAGGTGTCGCACAGAACACAGATACGCAGTATTTT	CASSQGVAQNTDTQYF
TRBV20-1	-	-	TRBJ1-2	TGCAGTGGGTCGAGGGGGGAAGGCTACACCTTC	CSGSRGEGYTF
TRBV5-1	-	-	TRBJ1-2	TGCGCCAGCAGCTTGGAAGGAGACTATGGCTACACCTTC	CASSLEGDYGYTF
TRBV2	-	-	TRBJ2-7	TGTGCCAGCTCAGGGGAAAACGAGCAGTACTTC	CASSGENEQYF
TRBV7-8	-	TRBD1	TRBJ1-2	TGTGCCAGCAGCTTAGTCCCAGGGGGAGATGGCTACACCTTC	CASSLVPGGDGYTF
TRBV11-2	-	-	TRBJ2-6	TGTGCCAGCACCGTGGCTGGGGCCAACGTCCTGACTTTC	CASTVAGANVLTF
TRBV18	-	-	TRBJ2-7	TGTGCCAGCTCACCACTTGCCTCGGGGGCGGGAGAGCAGTACTTC	CASSPLASGAGEQYF
TRBV11-3	-	-	TRBJ1-1	TGTGCCAGCCTGAAAGGAACAGGCCAGAACACTGAAGCTTTCTTT	CASLKGTGQNTEAFF
TRBV6-6	-	TRBD1	TRBJ2-7	TGTGCCAGCACAGGGGGCCTGCTCGAGCAGTACTTC	CASTGGLLEQYF
TRBV5-1	-	-	TRBJ1-3	TGCGCCAGCAGCTTGGTTGGGGCCGGAAACACCATATATTTT	CASSLVGAGNTIYF
TRBV6-6	-	TRBD2	TRBJ2-5	TGTGCCAGCAGTTCCTGGCGGGAGGGCCCAGAGACCCAGTACTTC	CASSSWREGPETQYF
TRBV5-1	-	-	TRBJ2-7	TGCGCCAGCAGCTTGGGTGGCGCAACCTACGAGCAGTACTTC	CASSLGGATYEQYF
TRBV27	-	-	TRBJ2-7	TGTGCCAGCCCGACAGACCCGCAGAACGAGCAGTACTTC	CASPTDPQNEQYF
TRBV7-9	-	-	TRBJ2-5	TGTGCCAGCAGCTTAAGTGGGGGAGAGACCCAGTACTTC	CASSLSGGETQYF
TRBV6-1	once	-	TRBJ2-3	TGTGCCAGCAGTGAAGGGGGCCGGGCGTTTCTCCGCACAGATACGCAGTATTTT	CASSEGGRAFLRTDTQYF
TRBV30	-	-	TRBJ1-1	TGTGCCTGGAGTATAGGGCCGAAGAACACTGAAGCTTTCTTT	CAWSIGPKNTEAFF
TRBV27	-	-	TRBJ2-2	TGTGCCAGCAGTTCAGAAACAGGGATCGGCGGGGAGCTGTTTTTT	CASSSETGIGGELFF
TRBV6-1	many	-	TRBJ1-2	TGTGCCAGCAGTGATATCGACCTCTACTACTATGGCTACACCTTC	CASSDIDLYYYGYTF
TRBV2	-	TRBD1	TRBJ1-5	TGTGCCAGCAGTAGACAGGGGGAAAATCAGCCCCAGCATTTT	CASSRQGENQPQHF
TRBV10-1	once	TRBD1	TRBJ2-1	TGCGCCAGCAGTGAGGGAAGGACAGGGTTAAATGAGCAGTTCTTC	CASSEGRTGLNEQFF
TRBV7-2	-	TRBD2	TRBJ2-7	TGTGCCACCCTGGGACTAGCGGTTTACGAGCAGTACTTC	CATLGLAVYEQYF
TRBV7-8	-	TRBD2	TRBJ2-2	TGTGCCAGCAGCCCCATGGGGCTAGCGGGTGGGCACGGGGAGCTGTTTTTT	CASSPMGLAGGHGELFF
TRBV7-2	-	-	TRBJ1-5	TGTGCCAGCAGCTTGCGAGGGAGCCAGCCCCAGCATTTT	CASSLRGSQPQHF
TRBV5-1	-	-	TRBJ1-1	TGCGCCAGCAGCTTGTACTGGGACAAGGTAAACACTGAAGCTTTCTTT	CASSLYWDKVNTEAFF
TRBV7-6	once	TRBD2	TRBJ2-1	TGTGCCAGCAGTTTTCTAGCGGGAGCTTACTACAATGAGCAGTTCTTC	CASSFLAGAYYNEQFF
TRBV21-1	-	-	TRBJ2-7	TGTGCCAGCAGCACCCGCAAGGGGACTAGCGGGAGCTACAGCTCCTACGAGCAGTACTTC	CASSTRKGTSGSYSSYEQYF
TRBV20-1	-	-	TRBJ2-5	TGCAGTGCTAGATTGGGGGAGACCCAGTACTTC	CSARLGETQYF
TRBV5-1	-	-	TRBJ1-5	TGCGCCAGCAGCACAGAGGGGGGAATTCAGCCCCAGCATTTT	CASSTEGGIQPQHF
TRBV25-1	-	-	TRBJ2-3	TGTGCCAGCAGTGAATGGCAGGGTGCGGATACGCAGTATTTT	CASSEWQGADTQYF
TRBV5-1	few	-	TRBJ1-2	TGCGCCAGCAGCCAAGAGGAGGGACGAGTTAATGGCTACACCTTC	CASSQEEGRVNGYTF
TRBV5-4	-	TRBD1	TRBJ2-7	TGTGCCAGCAGCTCCGGGACAGCTTACGAGCAGTACTTC	CASSSGTAYEQYF
TRBV7-2	-	TRBD2	TRBJ2-4	TGTGCCAGCAGCTTGGCGGGACTCGGGGGGGACATTCAGTACTTC	CASSLAGLGGDIQYF
TRBV21-1	-	-	TRBJ2-7	TGTGCCAGCAGATACGGGGGGAGAGGTGGCGAGCAGTACTTC	CASRYGGRGGEQYF
TRBV5-1	-	TRBD2	TRBJ2-3	TGCGCCAGCAGCCCAGGCGGCGGGAGCCGCACAGATACGCAGTATTTT	CASSPGGGSRTDTQYF
TRBV7-3	-	TRBD2	TRBJ2-7	TGTGCCAGCAGCTTAGCTATGACTAGCGGGAGTGTGTTCTACGAGCAGTACTTC	CASSLAMTSGSVFYEQYF